This passage covers 10 T cell receptor beta chains from one sample sequenced in a study of beta chain features in type 1 diabetes. The whole isolated RNA underwent reverse transcription, so sequencing captured expressed TCRB transcripts. Libraries were prepared by immunoSEQ multiplex PCR; TCRdb keeps only in-frame clonotypes and omits some of them. The table has approximately 150,000 clones, 9% to 10% seen once. The specimen was central memory CD4+ T cells from blood. These receptors originate from a woman under 30 in good health.

A few counts support this clone. Written as DNA, the CDR3 is TGTGCCAGCAGTTTAGCCTGGGACAGCGGAGCTTTCTTT. It encodes CASSLAWDSGAFF. V is TRBV27 and J is TRBJ1-1, with 7 bases that match TRBD1. J was trimmed by 10 bases and V by 2 bases; bases with no gene match: 7. Germline V lookup: CDR1 MNHEY, CDR2 SMNVEV (reference sequence). CDR3 size: 13 residues.

This sequence joins TRBV18 and TRBJ1-4; D is undetermined. The CDR3 loop spans 15 amino acids. Trimming cost V 0 bases and J 8 bases, with 13 bases left between them. Germline-derived CDR1 and CDR2 are KGHSH and LQKENI. The CDR3 loop reads CASSPPSEGREKLFF. The CDR3 DNA reads TGTGCCAGCTCACCACCCTCCGAGGGAAGAGAAAAACTGTTTTTT.

The chain is built from TRBV7-8 and TRBJ1-2; D not resolved. V lost 5 bases, J lost 4 bases, and 11 bases lay in between. The CDR3 loop spans 13 amino acids. CDR1 is SGHVS and CDR2 is FQNEAQ in the germline V gene. For the CDR3, the DNA is TGTGCCAGCAGCCCCGACAACGGCTATGGCTACACCTTC. Protein: CASSPDNGYGYTF.

J is TRBJ2-6 and V is TRBV7-9; a possible D gene is TRBD1 (6 bases). There are 17 residues in the CDR3. The V end was cut by 5 bases, the J end by 0 bases, with 14 bases between. Germline V gene sequence: CDR1 SEHNR, CDR2 FQNEAQ (reference sequence). The CDR3: CASSPSDSSSGANVLTF. DNA for the CDR3: TGTGCCAGCAGCCCGTCGGACAGTTCCTCTGGGGCCAACGTCCTGACTTTC.

This clone was detected many times. The chain couples TRBV7-9 to TRBJ2-1; 7 bases are shared with TRBD2. The CDR3 has 14 residues. Germline V gene lookup returns CDR1 SEHNR and CDR2 FQNEAQ (reference sequence). The V and J ends lost 4 bases and 7 bases, in that order; junction bases with no gene match: 7. Here the CDR3 reads CASSSRGAGNEQFF. The CDR3 nucleotides are TGTGCCAGCAGCTCTAGAGGAGCGGGGAATGAGCAGTTCTTC.

This rearrangement joins TRBV18 to TRBJ1-2, with D perhaps TRBD1 (6 bases). V was clipped by 5 bases and J by 4 bases, with 11 bases between them. CDR3 length: 13 residues. Germline lookup yields CDR1 KGHSH and CDR2 LQKENI. The CDR3 loop is CASSATGTYGYTF. Here the CDR3 DNA reads TGTGCCAGCTCAGCAACAGGGACCTATGGCTACACCTTC.

This chain connects TRBV9 to TRBJ2-1; D gene unclear. Trimming removed 4 bases from V and 0 bases from J, with 8 bases in between. Germline V gene sequence: CDR1 SGDLS, CDR2 YYNGEE. This CDR3 has 14 amino acids. CDR3 loop: CASSPTLSYNEQFF. DNA for the CDR3: TGTGCCAGCAGCCCTACCCTCTCCTACAATGAGCAGTTCTTC.

The V and J genes are TRBV7-2 and TRBJ2-7; TRBD2 aligns across 8 bases. The CDR3 extends over 15 amino acids. Germline CDR1 is SGHTA and CDR2 is FQGNSA. V trimming: 1 base; J trimming: 4 bases; junction bases outside the gene matches: 6. In nucleotides, the CDR3 is TGTGCCAGCAGCTTAGGAGGGGCTAGCGGGTACGAGCAGTACTTC. Its protein is CASSLGGASGYEQYF. Variable domain in full (rest from reference TRBV7-2 and TRBJ2-7): GAGVSQSPSNKVTEKGKDVELRCDPISGHTALYWYRQSLGQGLEFLIYFQGNSAPDKSGLPSDRFSAERTGGSVSTLTIQRTQQEDSAVYLCASSLGGASGYEQYFGPGTRLTVT.

The chain joins TRBV5-4 to TRBJ1-2; D uncertain. CDR3 length equals 16 residues. Germline loops: CDR1 SGHNT, CDR2 YYREEE (reference sequence). V lost 6 bases, J lost 0 bases, and 18 bases lay in between. For the CDR3, the DNA is TGTGCCAGCAACCCCGGAGGGCTAAGCTCTAACTATGGCTACACCTTC. This sequence encodes CASNPGGLSSNYGYTF.

The sample holds a few counts of this clone. The chain employs TRBV7-9 and TRBJ2-5, with TRBD2 matching 8 bases. The germline gives CDR1 SEHNR, CDR2 FQNEAQ (reference sequence). CDR3 length: 14 residues. The ends lost 5 bases at V and 1 base at J; junction bases unmatched: 3. The CDR3 is CASSRLAGQETQYF. The CDR3 nucleotides read TGTGCCAGCAGCCGCCTAGCGGGCCAAGAGACCCAGTACTTC.